This TCR beta chain was identified during a study of CD8 T cells in ankylosing spondylitis. Findings of the study overall: The authors reported significant enrichment of disease-linked clones in matched ankylosing spondylitis synovial fluid. Ankylosing spondylitis blood appeared to carry a characteristic TCR beta motif of roughly 8 highly homologous variants. Disease-linked clones bore a CD8+ phenotype, appearing relatively rarely in peripheral blood.

This clonotype was detected a few times. Its target is not known. By quantitative 5'-RACE with molecular barcodes, the TCR beta libraries were made. TCRdb independently ran MiXCR on the 5' RACE reads; one entry per CDR3 protein. The table has a few hundred thousand distinct CDR3 sequences, about 16% seen once. This TCR came from a male donor with ankylosing spondylitis. The sequencing input was blood, either unsorted or a sorted T cell fraction (not recorded which).

The CDR3: CASSTDRGRYEQYF. For the CDR3, the DNA is TGTGCCAGCAGCACAGACAGGGGTCGCTACGAGCAGTACTTC. V gene TRBV28 combines with J gene TRBJ2-7, with 8 bases that match TRBD1. The junction had 7 bases not matched to a gene; V was cut back by 6 bases and J by 3 bases. Germline V lookup: CDR1 MDHEN, CDR2 SYDVKM. This CDR3 is built from 14 residues.